The clone carrying this T cell receptor beta chain was counted only a few times. Its antigen is as yet unknown. The CDR3 has 13 residues. Germline V lookup: CDR1 SGHDN, CDR2 FVKESK. Trimming left V 2 bases short and J 7 bases short, with 8 bases between. This sample is drawn from a study of response to subunit inactivated influenza vaccine. Study-wide results and limits: The authors offered the suggestion that each seasonal influenza vaccination recruits few new T cells.

TCRdb re-analysed the RT-PCR reads in MiXCR, keeping a single row per CDR3 protein. The top ten hold 9.5% to 13% of the sample, which has 710,000 or so distinct CDR3 sequences, more than 15% seen once. Sequencing used PBMCs from blood, obtained 11 to 12 days after vaccination. The receptor's source is a man between 50 and 59 years old who received an inactivated influenza vaccine. This chain links TRBV14 with TRBJ2-2; D is possibly TRBD1 (6 bases). The CDR3 protein is CASSQTGYGELFF. The CDR3 DNA reads as TGTGCCAGCAGCCAAACAGGGTACGGGGAGCTGTTTTTT. Full variable domain (missing parts from reference TRBV14 and TRBJ2-2): EAGVTQFPSHSVIEKGQTVTLRCDPISGHDNLYWYRRVMGKEIKFLLHFVKESKQDESGMPNNRFLAERTGGTYSTLKVQPAELEDSGVYFCASSQTGYGELFFGEGSRLTVL.